These 3 T cell receptor beta chains originate from one sample sequenced in a study of cytomegalovirus exposure and HLA in healthy donors. Repertoires were generated with immunoSEQ multiplex PCR, while TCRdb's copy carries only in-frame clones and drops some. The data show about 250,000 clones, 80% to 90% seen once. The specimen was PBMCs. Receptors originate from a man aged 18-30 years in good health and CMV-seronegative.

The chain carries TRBV5-4 and TRBJ1-2; D not certain. Deletions cut 5 bases from V and 8 bases from J, with 16 bases between. CDR1 SGHNT and CDR2 YYREEE come from the germline V gene (reference sequence). The CDR3 length is 13 residues. CDR3 nucleotide sequence: TGTGCCAGCAGTACCGATTCGGTGGGCGGCTACACCTTC. Translation: CASSTDSVGGYTF.

This clone came up many times. The chain carries TRBV6-4 and TRBJ2-2; the D is unclear. V was shortened by 7 bases and J by 0 bases, with 9 bases between the two germline ends. This CDR3 is built from 14 residues. Germline loops: CDR1 MRHNA, CDR2 SNTAGT. In DNA form, the CDR3 reads TGTGCCAGCACCCAGAACACGAACACCGGGGAGCTGTTTTTT. This codes for CASTQNTNTGELFF.

The chain links TRBV18 to TRBJ2-3; maybe TRBD1 (6 bases). This CDR3 is built from 16 residues. CDR1 KGHSH and CDR2 LQKENI come from the germline V gene. The V and J ends lost 0 bases and 5 bases respectively, with 15 bases between them. The CDR3 here is CASSPPGARPLDTQYF. CDR3 in DNA: TGTGCCAGCTCACCACCGGGGGCTCGCCCGTTAGATACGCAGTATTTT.